Each of the 28 T cell receptor beta chains below was sequenced from the same sample in a study of T cell repertoires in cytomegalovirus infection. Using its own MiXCR run on the reads, TCRdb lists one record per CDR3 protein. Altogether more than 20,000 distinct CDR3 sequences are present, approximately 22% being singletons, with the ten largest covering around 90%. These TCRs' antigens remain unknown. The material sequenced was CD8+ T cells from cultured PBMCs, taken from culture after CMV antigen stimulation. The receptors were sampled from a human donor in good health (CMV status not recorded). Some clones in this sample may be carry-over from other donors' samples.

V is TRBV11-2 and J is TRBJ1-2, with unresolved D. The V gene lost 5 bases and the J gene lost 5 bases, with 9 bases spanning the gap. The CDR3 covers 12 residues. CDR1 SGHAT and CDR2 FQNNGV come from the germline V gene. CDR3 in DNA: TGTGCCAGCAGCCCCGACATATATGGCTACACCTTC. It yields the protein CASSPDIYGYTF.

V gene TRBV12-3 or TRBV12-4 combines with J gene TRBJ2-2; possibly TRBD2 for D (6 bases). This CDR3 is 14 amino acids long. Between the trimmed V and J ends, which lost 10 bases and 1 base, there was a span of 13 bases. The CDR3 bases are TGTGCCACCCTGGGGGGATTGAACACCGGGGAGCTGTTTTTT. Translation gives CATLGGLNTGELFF.

Comments on this clonotype: Possible read error: a much larger clone is one base away. The chain links TRBV6-1 to TRBJ1-5; no firm D call. CDR1 and CDR2 (germline): MNHNS, SASEGT. This CDR3 comprises 18 residues. Here the CDR3 reads CAISEFAGVIDSNQPQHF. Here the CDR3 DNA reads TGTGCCATCAGTGAATTTGCGGGAGTGATCGATAGCAATCAGCCCCAGCATTTT.

This clonotype was observed at least ten times. V gene TRBV7-2 combines with J gene TRBJ2-3; D remains unclear. The CDR3 runs to 13 residues. Trimming cost V 0 bases and J 10 bases, with 11 bases left between them. Germline V CDR1 and CDR2: SGHTA, FQGNSA. This CDR3 is CASSLAPQESQYF. The DNA of the CDR3 is TGTGCCAGCAGCTTAGCCCCCCAAGAGTCGCAGTATTTT.

This clonotype was recorded many times. The chain couples TRBV7-2 to TRBJ2-5, with unresolved D. The CDR3 has 11 residues. The V gene lost 3 bases and the J gene lost 5 bases, with 4 bases spanning the gap. Germline V gives CDR1 SGHTA, CDR2 FQGNSA. This CDR3 is CASSFWETQYF. In nucleotides, the CDR3 is TGTGCCAGCAGCTTTTGGGAGACCCAGTACTTC. The whole variable domain, remainder taken from reference TRBV7-2 and TRBJ2-5, is GAGVSQSPSNKVTEKGKDVELRCDPISGHTALYWYRQSLGQGLEFLIYFQGNSAPDKSGLPSDRFSAERTGGSVSTLTIQRTQQEDSAVYLCASSFWETQYFGPGTRLLVL.

This clonotype was picked up a small number of times. Here the CDR3 DNA reads TGTGCCAGTAGTATATCCCCCGATTCGACCTATAATTCACCCCTCCACTTT. Residues: CASSISPDSTYNSPLHF. The V call is TRBV19, the J call TRBJ1-6; D gene uncertain. This CDR3 spans 17 amino acids. Germline CDR1 and CDR2: LNHDA and SQIVND (reference sequence). Trimming took off 2 bases at V and 2 bases at J, with 13 bases between the two ends.

This clonotype was observed at least ten times. V and J are TRBV7-8 and TRBJ2-7, with D tentatively TRBD2 (6 bases). The CDR3 has 15 amino acids. Trimming cost V 5 bases and J 2 bases, with 16 bases left between them. Germline V gene lookup returns CDR1 SGHVS and CDR2 FQNEAQ. Here the CDR3 DNA reads TGTGCCAGCAGCGTTGTGGGGGGAATTCCCTACGAGCAGTACTTC. This translates into CASSVVGGIPYEQYF.

This clonotype was counted many times. The chain combines TRBV7-2 with TRBJ2-3; TRBD2 matches at 15 bases. The J segment lost 8 bases and the V segment lost 4 bases, leaving 7 bases of the junction unmatched. The CDR3 extends over 16 amino acids. Germline V gene data show CDR1 as SGHTA and CDR2 as FQGNSA. The CDR3 DNA sequence: TGTGCCAGCAGCTCCCGGACTAGCGGGGGGGAGGTTACGCAGTATTTT. This gives the protein CASSSRTSGGEVTQYF.

This clonotype was counted at least ten times. V is TRBV11-1 and J is TRBJ1-4; TRBD1 agrees at 7 bases. CDR3 length equals 19 residues. V was pared by 3 bases and J by 7 bases, with 20 bases of the junction left unmatched. Germline CDR1 is SGHAT and CDR2 is FQDESV (reference sequence). Here the CDR3 reads CASSLNSNLKGGDPEKLFF. Written as DNA, the CDR3 is TGTGCCAGCAGCTTGAATTCTAACCTTAAAGGGGGCGATCCTGAAAAACTGTTTTTT.

The chain combines TRBV11-2 with TRBJ2-2, with 9 bases fitting TRBD1. Germline assignment: CDR1 SGHAT and CDR2 FQNNGV. Trimming cost V 3 bases and J 6 bases; bases outside gene matches: 8. The CDR3 extends over 16 amino acids. The CDR3 bases are TGTGCCAGCAGCTTTAATCGGGGACAGGGCTCCGGGGAGCTGTTTTTT. It codes for CASSFNRGQGSGELFF. The complete variable domain, with remaining parts taken from reference TRBV11-2 and TRBJ2-2, reads EAGVAQSPRYKIIEKRQSVAFWCNPISGHATLYWYQQILGQGPKLLIQFQNNGVVDDSQLPKDRFSAERLKGVDSTLKIQPAKLEDSAVYLCASSFNRGQGSGELFFGEGSRLTVL.

This clonotype was seen at least ten times. The chain combines TRBV7-2 with TRBJ2-3; 10 bases agree with TRBD2. Germline CDR1 SGHTA, CDR2 FQGNSA. CDR3 length equals 16 residues. V was pared by 5 bases and J by 2 bases, with 7 bases of the junction left unmatched. CDR3 nucleotides: TGTGCCAGCAGCCGGTTAGCGGGGGGCATCACAGATACGCAGTATTTT. Translation gives CASSRLAGGITDTQYF.

In its sample, this clonotype was seen a few times. V and J are TRBV11-3 and TRBJ2-3; 7 nucleotides agree with TRBD1. The germline V gene has CDR1 SGHNT and CDR2 YENEEA. The CDR3 spans 16 residues. Trimming removed 5 bases from V and 2 bases from J; junction bases left unmatched: 10. The CDR3 sequence: CASSQGTDFSTDTQYF. CDR3 DNA sequence: TGTGCCAGCAGCCAAGGGACAGATTTCTCCACAGATACGCAGTATTTT.

This clonotype was recorded a few times. V is TRBV7-9 and J is TRBJ1-4; D not resolved. V lost 2 bases and J lost 0, with 10 bases in between. CDR3 size: 16 residues. Per the germline V gene, CDR1 is SEHNR and CDR2 is FQNEAQ (reference sequence). CDR3: CASSLREAATNEKLFF. DNA of the CDR3: TGTGCCAGCAGCTTAAGGGAGGCTGCAACTAATGAAAAACTGTTTTTT.

By sample fraction, this clonotype is medium-sized. The chain recombines TRBV11-2 with TRBJ1-4; tentatively, D is TRBD1 (5 bases). The V end lost 7 bases, the J end lost 3 bases, and 15 bases lay between the germline ends. Germline V gene data show CDR1 as SGHAT and CDR2 as FQNNGV. There are 15 residues in the CDR3. Here the CDR3 reads CASTPWGEANEKLFF. For the CDR3, the DNA is TGTGCCAGCACCCCTTGGGGGGAGGCTAATGAAAAACTGTTTTTT.

This clonotype was picked up many times. V is TRBV7-2 and J is TRBJ1-1, with 9 positions matching TRBD1. Per the germline V gene, CDR1 is SGHTA and CDR2 is FQGNSA. The CDR3 extends over 17 amino acids. The V gene end was trimmed by 3 bases and the J gene end by 6 bases; junction bases not matched to a gene: 14. The CDR3 protein is CASSFDRGEVGVPEAFF. The CDR3 DNA is TGTGCCAGCAGCTTCGACAGGGGGGAGGTCGGAGTACCTGAAGCTTTCTTT.

V is TRBV7-3 and J is TRBJ2-3, with D tentatively TRBD2 (7 bases). V lost 2 bases and J 5 bases, leaving 14 bases between the germline ends. Germline loops: CDR1 SGHTA, CDR2 FQGTGA. The CDR3 consists of 15 residues. The CDR3 loop is CASSLGGAYKDTQYF. CDR3 in DNA: TGTGCCAGCAGCTTAGGGGGGGCCTACAAAGATACGCAGTATTTT.

In this sample, this clonotype turned up many times. This rearrangement joins TRBV3-1 to TRBJ2-7, with D maybe TRBD1 (6 bases). CDR1 LGHDT and CDR2 YNNKEL come from the germline V gene (reference sequence). Trimming left V 0 bases short and J 5 bases short, with 17 bases between. This CDR3 is 16 amino acids long. CDR3: CASSQDRTRDIDEQYF. Here the CDR3 DNA reads TGTGCCAGCAGCCAAGACCGTACCAGGGACATTGACGAGCAGTACTTC.

This clonotype was found a few times. The gene calls are TRBV28 and TRBJ1-5; D remains unclear. The CDR3 extends over 17 amino acids. The germline V gene encodes CDR1 MDHEN and CDR2 SYDVKM. The ends were cut back, 2 bases at V and 7 bases at J, with 21 bases in the middle. The CDR3 bases are TGTGCCAGCAGTTTAGGCTCAATGCGACGGCTAGCCCAGCCCCAGCATTTT. As protein: CASSLGSMRRLAQPQHF.

There are a few counts of this clonotype. This chain connects TRBV7-9 to TRBJ2-7; possibly TRBD2 for D (6 bases). Germline loops: CDR1 SEHNR, CDR2 FQNEAQ (reference sequence). The CDR3 runs 13 residues. V was clipped by 5 bases and J by 7 bases, with 15 bases between them. This CDR3 is CASSPGGIREQYF. DNA of the CDR3: TGTGCCAGCAGCCCGGGCGGGATAAGGGAGCAGTACTTC.

This clonotype was seen a few times. The rearrangement uses TRBV19 and TRBJ2-4; D perhaps matches TRBD1 (6 bases). CDR1 and CDR2 (germline): LNHDA, SQIVND (reference sequence). This CDR3 has 16 residues. Deletions cut 5 bases from V and 9 bases from J, with 23 bases between. CDR3 in DNA: TGTGCCAGTAGTTCAGGACAGCCAGCTAGCCCAGGCATTCAGTACTTC. This codes for CASSSGQPASPGIQYF.

The chain recombines TRBV7-2 with TRBJ2-2; D possibly uses TRBD1 or TRBD2 (5 bases each). Germline V gene lookup returns CDR1 SGHTA and CDR2 FQGNSA. The CDR3 has 12 amino acids. Trimming took off 8 bases at V and 7 bases at J, with 11 bases between the two ends. The CDR3 is CASGVGGGELFF. Here the CDR3 DNA reads TGTGCCAGCGGGGTTGGGGGCGGGGAGCTGTTTTTT.

This CDR3 is CASSLTTGLSYEQYF. CDR3 nucleotides: TGCGCCAGCAGCTTGACGACAGGGCTCTCCTACGAGCAGTACTTC. The chain recombines TRBV5-1 with TRBJ2-7; 7 nucleotides line up with TRBD1. CDR1 SGHRS and CDR2 YFSETQ come from the germline V gene. CDR3 length equals 15 residues. J gave up 0 bases and V 1 base, and 4 bases lay outside the gene matches.

This clonotype was seen many times. V usage is TRBV7-9 and J usage is TRBJ2-3, with 12 bases that match TRBD2. V shed 4 bases, J shed 8 bases, and the junction held 13 bases outside the gene matches. The CDR3 runs to 17 residues. Germline V CDR1 and CDR2: SEHNR, FQNEAQ (reference sequence). The DNA of the CDR3 is TGTGCCAGCAGCTCAGACCGGACTAGCGGGGCCCAAGGTACGCAGTATTTT. Encoded protein: CASSSDRTSGAQGTQYF.

This clonotype was detected ten times or more. This chain links TRBV24-1 with TRBJ1-5; 7 nucleotides match TRBD1. This CDR3 is 13 amino acids long. In germline, CDR1 is KGHDR, CDR2 SFDVKD. The V gene end was trimmed by 7 bases and the J gene end by 4 bases; junction bases not matched to a gene: 3. As DNA, the CDR3 is TGTGCCACCAGCGGGACAGTTAATCAGCCCCAGCATTTT. Translating it yields CATSGTVNQPQHF.

This clonotype has just a few counts. The chain recombines TRBV6-1 with TRBJ2-3; D possibly corresponds to TRBD2 (5 bases). The CDR3 has 14 amino acids. CDR1 MNHNS and CDR2 SASEGT come from the germline V gene. Trimming pared 6 bases from V and 1 base from J, leaving 11 bases between. CDR3 protein: CASRDHGGTDTQYF. Here the CDR3 DNA reads TGTGCCAGCAGAGATCACGGGGGCACAGATACGCAGTATTTT.

The V call is TRBV4-2, the J call TRBJ2-7; 7 bases are a match to TRBD1. With V trimmed by 0 bases and J by 3 bases, 8 bases remained unmatched. Germline CDR1 is LGHNA and CDR2 is YNFKEQ. The CDR3 totals 16 residues. The CDR3: CASSQEGRQGFYEQYF. CDR3 bases: TGTGCCAGCAGCCAAGAAGGACGACAGGGTTTCTACGAGCAGTACTTC.

This clonotype occurred once. The chain joins TRBV2 to TRBJ2-3, with TRBD2 identical over 9 bases. The CDR3 is 17 amino acids. The germline V gene encodes CDR1 SNHLY and CDR2 FYNNEI. Losses at the gene ends were 6 bases for V and 2 bases for J; bases not matched to a gene: 12. For the CDR3, the DNA is TGTGCCAGCAGAGCCTTCAGCGGGGGGCCCTACACAGATACGCAGTATTTT. Translated, it gives CASRAFSGGPYTDTQYF. Combining the CDR3 with reference TRBV2 and TRBJ2-3 gives the whole variable domain EPEVTQTPSHQVTQMGQEVILRCVPISNHLYFYWYRQILGQKVEFLVSFYNNEISEKSEIFDDQFSVERPDGSNFTLKIRSTKLEDSAMYFCASRAFSGGPYTDTQYFGPGTRLTVL.

The chain combines TRBV6-2 or TRBV6-3 with TRBJ2-7; D is unclear. The germline V gene encodes CDR1 MNHEY and CDR2 SVGEGT. Trimming shortened V by 1 base and J by 5 bases, and 3 bases separated the two germline ends. The CDR3 spans 11 residues. In nucleotides, the CDR3 is TGTGCCAGCAGTTACTGGAACGAGCAGTACTTC. It codes for CASSYWNEQYF.